These 8 T cell receptor beta chains came from one sample sequenced in a study of post-analysis software for immune sequencing data. Study findings and constraints: A few TRBV segments were significantly more frequent in patients than in controls. TRBV5-6, TRBV5-1 and TRBV20-1 were among these segments.

Their antigens are not known. Unique molecular identifiers were carried by the TCR beta cDNA libraries. TCRdb analysed the PCR reads with MiXCR anew, one entry per CDR3 protein. The data hold hundreds of thousands of distinct CDR3 sequences, with 59% observed a single time. Material for sequencing was blood. Source of these receptors: a girl aged 2 to 9 with multiple sclerosis.

CDR3 sequence: CASSQVRDREFF. CDR3 nucleotides: TGTGCCAGCAGCCAGGTCCGGGACAGGGAGTTCTTC. The rearrangement joins TRBV5-5 to TRBJ2-1; 9 nucleotides line up with TRBD1. V trimming: 4 bases; J trimming: 14 bases; junction bases outside the gene matches: 7. The germline V gene encodes CDR1 SGHKS and CDR2 YYEKEE (reference sequence). The CDR3 has 12 amino acids. The full variable domain, its missing parts supplied by reference TRBV5-5 and TRBJ2-1, is DAGVTQSPTHLIKTRGQQVTLRCSPISGHKSVSWYQQVLGQGPQFIFQYYEKEERGRGNFPDRFSARQFPNYSSELNVNALLLGDSALYLCASSQVRDREFFGPGTRLTVL.

Only a few counts were recorded for this clonotype. The V gene is TRBV11-3, the J gene TRBJ1-1; D perhaps matches TRBD1 (6 bases). Trimming shortened V by 6 bases and J by 1 base, and 9 bases separated the two germline ends. Germline V gene sequence: CDR1 SGHNT, CDR2 YENEEA. This CDR3 is built from 13 residues. CDR3 DNA sequence: TGTGCCAGCAGAGGGGGTGGGAACACTGAAGCTTTCTTT. Amino acids: CASRGGGNTEAFF.

This clonotype was seen a few times. An end of the junction differs from the germline gene, which may be a read error. The V gene is TRBV7-3, the J gene TRBJ2-6; D is possibly TRBD1 (7 bases). Germline V gives CDR1 SGHTA, CDR2 FQGTGA. The CDR3 extends over 18 amino acids. The CDR3 protein is CAGSPAGTAFSGANVLTF. CDR3 DNA sequence: TGTGCCGGCAGCCCCGCGGGGACAGCCTTCTCTGGGGCCAACGTCCTGACTTTC.

This chain uses TRBV12-5 with TRBJ2-7, with 9 positions matching TRBD1. Unmatched junction bases numbered 6, after V lost 4 bases and J lost 2 bases. The CDR3 has 15 amino acids. Germline V CDR1 and CDR2: LGHNT, FRNRAP. The CDR3 DNA reads TGTGCTAGTGGTTCTCCGGGACAGGGAGCCTACGAGCAGTACTTC. This sequence encodes CASGSPGQGAYEQYF.

This chain joins TRBV29-1 and TRBJ1-6; no clear D gene. V lost 7 bases and J lost 0, with 1 base in between. Germline V gene sequence: CDR1 SQVTM, CDR2 ANQGSEA. CDR3 length: 11 amino acids. CDR3 sequence (DNA): TGCAGCGGCTCCTATAATTCACCCCTCCACTTT. Amino acids: CSGSYNSPLHF.

The chain joins TRBV10-3 to TRBJ2-7; D unresolved. V was cut by 0 bases and J by 3 bases, with 3 bases left in between. The CDR3 loop spans 12 amino acids. Germline V lookup: CDR1 ENHRY, CDR2 SYGVKD. The CDR3 spells CAISESHYEQYF. As DNA, the CDR3 is TGTGCCATCAGTGAGTCACACTACGAGCAGTACTTC.

The chain is built from TRBV12-3 or TRBV12-4 and TRBJ2-5; D is ambiguous. The CDR3 covers 13 residues. With 3 bases removed from V and 2 bases from J, the gap between germline ends came to 7 bases. CDR3 sequence (DNA): TGTGCCAGCAGTTTGCTGACGCAAGAGACCCAGTACTTC. It encodes CASSLLTQETQYF.

This clonotype was detected only a few times. The rearrangement links TRBV5-1 to TRBJ1-2; 9 bases match TRBD1. Germline V CDR1 and CDR2: SGHRS, YFSETQ. There are 14 residues in the CDR3. J was trimmed by 3 bases and V by 4 bases; bases with no gene match: 4. The CDR3 DNA follows: TGCGCCAGCAGCGTGGACAGGGGTGACTATGGCTACACCTTC. Amino acid sequence: CASSVDRGDYGYTF.